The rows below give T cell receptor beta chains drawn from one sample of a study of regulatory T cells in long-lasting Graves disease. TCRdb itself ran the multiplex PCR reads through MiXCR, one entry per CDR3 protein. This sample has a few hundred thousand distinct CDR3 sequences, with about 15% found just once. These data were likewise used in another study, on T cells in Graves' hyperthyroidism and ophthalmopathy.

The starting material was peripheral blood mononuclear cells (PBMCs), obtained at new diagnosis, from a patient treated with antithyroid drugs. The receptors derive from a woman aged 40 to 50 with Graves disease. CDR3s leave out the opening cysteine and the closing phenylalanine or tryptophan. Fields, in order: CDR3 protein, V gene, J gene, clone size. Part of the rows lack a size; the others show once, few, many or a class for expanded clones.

CDR3 protein: ASSEAGGQGAQY; V gene: TRBV2; J gene: -; clone size: many
CDR3 protein: AISGGQVSSYEQY; V gene: TRBV10-3; J gene: TRBJ2-7; clone size: many
CDR3 protein: ASSQQLAGTGELF; V gene: TRBV14; J gene: TRBJ2-2; clone size: many
CDR3 protein: ATSRDQAGGYNEQF; V gene: TRBV15; J gene: TRBJ2-1; clone size: -
CDR3 protein: ASSHMDRAFYEQY; V gene: TRBV4-1; J gene: TRBJ2-7; clone size: few
CDR3 protein: SAQTSGGNTDTQY; V gene: TRBV20-1; J gene: TRBJ2-3; clone size: few
CDR3 protein: ASSLARTSGSPRKTQY; V gene: TRBV5-1; J gene: TRBJ2-5; clone size: few
CDR3 protein: ASRRTRPPGELF; V gene: TRBV28; J gene: TRBJ2-2; clone size: many
CDR3 protein: ASSSSLAGANYNEQF; V gene: TRBV12-3/TRBV12-4; J gene: TRBJ2-1; clone size: many
CDR3 protein: ASSWERTSGRARETQY; V gene: TRBV5-4; J gene: TRBJ2-5; clone size: -
CDR3 protein: ASNWPSGAGELF; V gene: TRBV7-8; J gene: TRBJ2-2; clone size: many
CDR3 protein: ASSRQGETDTQY; V gene: TRBV27; J gene: TRBJ2-3; clone size: -
CDR3 protein: ASSGQGNEQF; V gene: TRBV2; J gene: TRBJ2-1; clone size: many
CDR3 protein: ASSIHRNEQF; V gene: TRBV11-3; J gene: TRBJ2-1; clone size: few
CDR3 protein: SARGEKGLHNEQF; V gene: TRBV20-1; J gene: TRBJ2-1; clone size: -
CDR3 protein: ASSPRDTIY; V gene: TRBV18; J gene: TRBJ1-3; clone size: few
CDR3 protein: ASSIDRGPPYGYT; V gene: TRBV19; J gene: TRBJ1-2; clone size: many
CDR3 protein: ASSTRTGPTEAF; V gene: TRBV11-3; J gene: TRBJ1-1; clone size: many
CDR3 protein: ASSLARSTGRTNEKLF; V gene: TRBV7-9; J gene: TRBJ1-4; clone size: few
CDR3 protein: ASSSLRGNQPQH; V gene: TRBV27; J gene: TRBJ1-5; clone size: many
CDR3 protein: ASKIQGAATDTQY; V gene: TRBV2; J gene: TRBJ2-3; clone size: many
CDR3 protein: ASSSLRGQNYGYT; V gene: TRBV11-2; J gene: TRBJ1-2; clone size: many
CDR3 protein: AWSLGLAGEGYEQY; V gene: TRBV30; J gene: TRBJ2-7; clone size: -
CDR3 protein: SAREARTSEFETQY; V gene: TRBV20-1; J gene: TRBJ2-5; clone size: many
CDR3 protein: ASSPAAAGGELF; V gene: TRBV12-3/TRBV12-4; J gene: TRBJ2-2; clone size: many